This T cell receptor beta chain emerged from a study of T cells after yellow fever vaccination. UMIs and a universal primer site were added when TCR cDNA was made by 5'RACE template switching. TCRdb reanalysed the 5' RACE reads using MiXCR and keeps one entry per CDR3 protein. The repertoire holds about 630,000 distinct CDR3 sequences, roughly 12% seen once, with under 15% in the top ten. General study points: Across the CD4 and CD8 compartments, a small share of clonotypes was present in both.

As to this clonotype: Its target is unknown.

CDR1 SNHLY and CDR2 FYNNEI come from the germline V gene. Trimming removed 11 bases from V and 0 bases from J, with 13 bases in between. CDR3 length: 14 residues. Here the sequenced sample was PBMCs, taken on the day of the yellow fever booster vaccination. J is TRBJ2-2 and V is TRBV2; D gene unclear. The receptor was derived from a man aged 30 to 45 who received the YFV17D yellow fever vaccine. CDR3 nucleotides: TGTGCCGGACGATTAAACCCGAACACCGGGGAGCTGTTTTTT. This encodes CAGRLNPNTGELFF. Complete variable domain (other parts from reference TRBV2 and TRBJ2-2): EPEVTQTPSHQVTQMGQEVILRCVPISNHLYFYWYRQILGQKVEFLVSFYNNEISEKSEIFDDQFSVERPDGSNFTLKIRSTKLEDSAMYFCAGRLNPNTGELFFGEGSRLTVL.